This TCR beta chain was found in a study of tumor and adjacent non-tumor tissue in lung cancer (dated by TCRdb to 2017 to 2018). A note on the overall study: The cohort included 12 adenocarcinoma, a couple of squamous cell carcinoma and 1 small cell lung cancer patients. Among the approximately 15 patients, ages ranged from roughly 31 to 76 years, some ten were men and 5 were women, and disease was TNM stage I to III. The study compared bulk TCRbeta repertoires from lung tumor tissue and matched distant non-tumor lung tissue of around 14 lung cancer patients. Sequencing produced some 130,000,000 productive TCRbeta reads in total, an average of approximately 4 million reads per sample. For each patient, one tumor sample and one normal lung sample were taken, giving approximately 29 paired specimens that underwent TCRbeta CDR3 sequencing. Study-wide conclusions, independent of this receptor: The top 100 clones made up a significantly larger cumulative share of the repertoire in normal lung than in tumor tissue. Only around 15 patients were included in the cohort, and the need for larger samples and more detailed clinical data was noted by the authors. Tumor tissue showed significantly greater TCR diversity (inverse Simpson) than normal lung tissue (roughly 390 vs 170, P = 0.0075, Mann-Whitney U test). Neither the sequencing platform nor unique molecular identifiers are mentioned in the methods. Peripheral blood was not sequenced, so blood TCRbeta repertoires in these lung cancer patients were not examined. Younger patients had significantly higher TCR diversity, and higher tumor TCR diversity was associated with shorter overall and disease-free survival.

Points on this clonotype: Its antigen is currently not known. One end of the junction is discordant with germline, which a read error may explain.

Library preparation employed multiplex PCR. TCRdb records Illumina HiSeq 2500 as the sequencer. TCRbeta libraries were constructed through three rounds of nested PCR with primers (Table S4) according to protocols adapted from ARM-PCR. Before sequencing, PCR products of 200-500 bp were excised from the gel and purified with the QIAquick gel extraction kit. In the source study's methods: Trimmomatic was used to clean the reads, FLASH merged the cleaned reads into complete CDR3 sequences, and MiTCR assigned the sequences to V(D)J germline segments. Clonal diversity was computed as the inverse Simpson's index with VDJtools. In-frame sequences without a premature stop codon were defined as productive reads. The public sequencing data were trimmed at Q25 with fastp and processed into clonotypes with MiXCR by TCRdb, which kept only in-frame beta chains. Rows with a matching CDR3 protein are joined into one entry that keeps the most common DNA and genes. Clone size and V and J calls follow TCRdb, not the original study. Counted in this sample were about 48,000 distinct CDR3 sequences; about two thirds of them appeared once. Approximately 30% of the sample comes from the top ten.

Reading the germline V gene gives CDR1 SQVTM and CDR2 ANQGSEA. Measured from the cysteine to the phenylalanine, the CDR3 is 18 residues long. Left in the record is the CDR3 DNA by itself, 54 bases read in frame from the first base. RNA was isolated from bulk, unsorted tissue, and RNA quality was assessed with a NanoDrop ND-1000 and an Agilent 2100. The normal lung samples consisted of distant non-tumor tissue collected more than 3 cm from the tumor edge. All donors had newly diagnosed lung cancer, had not received prior chemotherapy, and were admitted for thoracic surgery in China between August and November 2014. The study excluded patients who had received radiotherapy or chemotherapy before or who had another cancer at the same time. Pieces of surgical tissue measuring about 1-2.2 cm3 were kept in RNAlater solution and stored at -80 degrees C until use.

The sequence is built from TRBV29-1 and TRBJ2-5; the junction holds 9 bases that match TRBD2. Material for sequencing was distant non-tumor lung tissue. This receptor was taken from a woman between 65 and 79 years old with non-small cell lung cancer. The CDR3 sequence is CNVLELAGLDGFQKIQYF. The DNA sequence is given as TGCAACGTTTTGGAACTAGCGGGCCTCGATGGATTCCAAAAGATCCAGTACTTC.